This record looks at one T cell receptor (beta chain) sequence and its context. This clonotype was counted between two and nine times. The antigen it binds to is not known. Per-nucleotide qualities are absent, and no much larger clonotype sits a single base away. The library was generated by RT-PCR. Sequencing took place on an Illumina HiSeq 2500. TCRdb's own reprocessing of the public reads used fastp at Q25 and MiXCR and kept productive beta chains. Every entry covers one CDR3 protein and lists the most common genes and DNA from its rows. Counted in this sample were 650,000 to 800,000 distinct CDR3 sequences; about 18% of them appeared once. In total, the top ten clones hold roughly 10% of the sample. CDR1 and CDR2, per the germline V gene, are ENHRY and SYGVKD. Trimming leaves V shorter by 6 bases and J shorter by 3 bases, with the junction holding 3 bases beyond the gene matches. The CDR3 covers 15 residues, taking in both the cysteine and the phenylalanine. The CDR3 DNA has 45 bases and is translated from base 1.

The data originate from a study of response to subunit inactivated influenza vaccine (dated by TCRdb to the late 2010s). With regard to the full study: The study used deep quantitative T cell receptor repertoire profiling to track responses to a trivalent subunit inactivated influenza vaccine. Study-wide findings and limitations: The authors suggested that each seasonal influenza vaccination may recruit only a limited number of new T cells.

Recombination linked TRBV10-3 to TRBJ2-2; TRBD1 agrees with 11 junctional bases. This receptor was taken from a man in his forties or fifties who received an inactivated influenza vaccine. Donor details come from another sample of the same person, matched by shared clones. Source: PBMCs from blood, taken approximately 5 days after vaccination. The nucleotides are TGTGCCATCAGCCCGGGACAGGGGGACACCGGGGAGCTGTTTTTT. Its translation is CAISPGQGDTGELFF.